One T cell receptor (beta chain) is described in this entry. The data originate from a study of T-cell memory formation after mild COVID-19. A single record per CDR3 protein comes from TCRdb applying MiXCR to the 5' RACE reads. Here the sample spans 500,000 to 550,000 distinct CDR3 sequences, 20% being singletons. From germline, CDR1 is MGHDK and CDR2 SYGVNS. The CDR3 is made up of 15 amino acids. V was pared by 1 base and J by 3 bases, with 5 bases of the junction left unmatched. The sequenced material came from PBMCs or a T cell subset sorted from them (not recorded which). The receptor's source is an adult woman who had mild COVID-19 (a few samples of this study predate the infection). Cell type and time point are not known. This chain links TRBV25-1 with TRBJ2-7, with 8 nucleotides matching TRBD2. CDR3 sequence: CASSESGGVIYEQYF. DNA for the CDR3: TGTGCCAGCAGTGAATCGGGAGGGGTGATCTACGAGCAGTACTTC.